One and the same sample provided the 8 T cell receptor beta chains below, sequenced in a study of blood T cell repertoires in COVID-19. Assay used: immunoSEQ multiplex PCR; TCRdb lists only in-frame clones, some missing. Counted here are around 100,000 clones, around 86% occurring once; the ten biggest clones make up 4.5% to 6.5%. Input material: peripheral blood. The receptors stem from a man between 60 and 70 years old with COVID-19, enrolled during active disease.

The chain employs TRBV10-3 and TRBJ2-7; TRBD2 aligns across 11 bases. The CDR3 spans 18 residues. Germline assignment: CDR1 ENHRY and CDR2 SYGVKD. V gave up 6 bases and J gave up 2 bases; unmatched junction bases: 15. CDR3 bases: TGTGCCATCAGCGAGAATCCCGTTCCTAGCGGGAGGCCCTACGAGCAGTACTTC. It yields the protein CAISENPVPSGRPYEQYF.

This clone was detected only once. This chain links TRBV19 with TRBJ2-6, with D perhaps TRBD1 (6 bases). This CDR3 region has 18 residues. Germline loops: CDR1 LNHDA, CDR2 SQIVND (reference sequence). Trimming pared 8 bases from V and 2 bases from J, leaving 22 bases between. The CDR3 region is CASSNREIALAGANVLTF. The CDR3 DNA is TGTGCCAGTTCCAACAGGGAAATTGCTTTAGCTGGGGCCAACGTCCTGACTTTC.

The J gene is TRBJ2-7, the V gene TRBV27; TRBD1 matches 8 bases. The germline gives CDR1 MNHEY, CDR2 SMNVEV (reference sequence). V lost 3 bases to trimming and J lost 4 bases; unmatched junction nucleotides: 8. The CDR3 extends over 15 amino acids. The CDR3 protein is CASSFRQGTRYEQYF. The CDR3 DNA is TGTGCCAGCAGTTTCAGACAGGGGACACGGTACGAGCAGTACTTC.

The rearrangement links TRBV5-1 to TRBJ2-7; 10 bases align to TRBD2. Germline CDR1 SGHRS, CDR2 YFSETQ. The CDR3 runs to 13 residues. After removal of 4 bases from V and 6 bases from J, the junction contained 4 bases not matched to a gene. CDR3 amino acids: CASSTSGTGEQYF. DNA for the CDR3: TGCGCCAGCAGCACTAGCGGGACGGGCGAGCAGTACTTC.

The V gene is TRBV6-5, the J gene TRBJ1-2; 8 positions agree with TRBD1. After removal of 4 bases from V and 5 bases from J, the junction contained 3 bases not matched to a gene. Looked up from germline, CDR1 is MNHEY and CDR2 is SVGAGI. The CDR3 is made up of 13 amino acids. The CDR3 DNA reads TGTGCCAGCAGTTCGGACAGGGAGTATGGCTACACCTTC. Its translation is CASSSDREYGYTF.

The rearrangement links TRBV18 to TRBJ1-3; 11 nucleotides agree with TRBD1. Germline trimming cut 2 bases from V and 3 bases from J; bases unmatched to any gene: 6. The CDR3 length is 17 residues. Germline V lookup: CDR1 KGHSH, CDR2 LQKENI. The DNA of the CDR3 is TGTGCCAGCTCACCAGGACAGGGGGCGGGAGGTGGAAACACCATATATTTT. Its protein is CASSPGQGAGGGNTIYF.

The chain uses TRBV6-2 or TRBV6-3 and TRBJ2-7, with D possibly matching TRBD1 (5 bases). V dropped 5 bases and J dropped 3 bases, with 23 bases sitting between them. CDR3 length: 17 amino acids. Germline CDR1 and CDR2: MNHEY and SVGEGT. Written as DNA, the CDR3 is TGTGCCAGCAGTGCCCCCACCTACGGACACCTGATCTACGAGCAGTACTTC. This translates into CASSAPTYGHLIYEQYF.

The J gene is TRBJ1-2, the V gene TRBV2; 7 bases are shared with TRBD1. J was trimmed by 3 bases and V by 4 bases; bases with no gene match: 5. Germline V gene lookup returns CDR1 SNHLY and CDR2 FYNNEI. The CDR3 runs 14 residues. The CDR3 sequence is CASSAGQRYYGYTF. For the CDR3, the DNA is TGTGCCAGCAGTGCGGGACAGAGATACTATGGCTACACCTTC. Full variable domain (remainder filled in from reference TRBV2 and TRBJ1-2): EPEVTQTPSHQVTQMGQEVILRCVPISNHLYFYWYRQILGQKVEFLVSFYNNEISEKSEIFDDQFSVERPDGSNFTLKIRSTKLEDSAMYFCASSAGQRYYGYTFGSGTRLTVV.